The 19 T cell receptor beta chains given below trace back to one sample, sequenced in a study of blood T cell repertoires in COVID-19 (dated by TCRdb to 2020 to 2021). The library was obtained by the immunoSEQ multiplex PCR assay. TCRdb took over this immuneACCESS table, retaining in-frame rearrangements with V and J assigned. Such tables are incomplete; in checked studies, under half of the missing clones stem from an unresolved V gene, and the remainder is unexplained. The sample table records around 270,000 clones; 75% to 90% of these occur just once. Approximately 4.2% of the sample goes to the ten largest clones. Sequenced: PBMCs or T cells enriched from blood (not recorded which). These TCRs come from a woman between 25 and 40 years old who had recovered from COVID-19.

By share of the sample, this clone is medium-sized. The genes are TRBV6-4 and TRBJ2-3, with 9 nucleotides matching TRBD2. The CDR3 is 16 amino acids. V shed 2 bases, J shed 2 bases, and the junction held 5 bases outside the gene matches. CDR1 is MRHNA and CDR2 is SNTAGT in the germline V gene. The CDR3 protein is CASSDQAGGHTDTQYF. CDR3 coding DNA: TGTGCCAGCAGTGACCAAGCGGGGGGCCACACAGATACGCAGTATTTT.

This chain joins TRBV7-9 and TRBJ2-5; D is possibly TRBD2 (6 bases). CDR1 and CDR2 (germline): SEHNR, FQNEAQ (reference sequence). CDR3 length: 17 residues. The V end lost 2 bases, the J end lost 7 bases, and 23 bases lay between the germline ends. CDR3 amino acids: CASSLILNKKVEGTQYF. The CDR3 nucleotides are TGTGCCAGCAGCTTAATTCTTAACAAAAAGGTGGAGGGGACCCAGTACTTC.

The chain uses TRBV2 and TRBJ2-5; maybe TRBD2 (5 bases). The V gene's germline CDR1 is SNHLY and CDR2 FYNNEI. The CDR3 extends over 15 amino acids. V shed 8 bases and J shed 8 bases, with 24 bases lying between them. The CDR3 bases are TGTGCCAGCCCGGCCCCGCCATCCGCCGGGGATACCCAGTACTTC. This sequence encodes CASPAPPSAGDTQYF.

The genes are TRBV28 and TRBJ1-2; D uncertain. The V and J ends lost 5 bases and 5 bases respectively, with 9 bases between them. Germline CDR1 reads MDHEN; CDR2 reads SYDVKM. The CDR3 length is 12 residues. This CDR3 is CASSGGLYGYTF. In DNA form, the CDR3 reads TGTGCCAGCAGTGGAGGGCTTTATGGCTACACCTTC.

The chain links TRBV5-6 to TRBJ2-1, with a weak D call TRBD2 (5 bases). In germline, CDR1 is SGHDT, CDR2 YYEEEE. V lost 4 bases and J 12 bases, leaving 14 bases between the germline ends. The CDR3 has 12 residues. CDR3 residues: CASSLYSGLQFF. In nucleotides, the CDR3 is TGTGCCAGCAGCCTCTATTCCGGACTGCAGTTCTTC.

This chain connects TRBV2 to TRBJ1-5; the D is unclear. V lost 6 bases to trimming and J lost 1 base, with 13 bases between them. CDR1 and CDR2 from the germline V gene are SNHLY and FYNNEI. The CDR3 has 15 amino acids. This CDR3 reads CASRASWASNQPQHF. CDR3 coding DNA: TGTGCCAGCAGGGCATCTTGGGCGAGCAATCAGCCCCAGCATTTT.

The CDR3 bases are TGCGCCAGCAGCTTGGGGGAGGGCGCAGCCTTGGGCTACACCTTC. This gives the protein CASSLGEGAALGYTF. The chain couples TRBV5-1 to TRBJ1-2; no firm D call. The CDR3 spans 15 residues. V lost 0 bases to trimming and J lost 8 bases, with 17 bases between them. Germline CDR1 SGHRS, CDR2 YFSETQ.

The chain employs TRBV11-2 and TRBJ2-7, with TRBD1 identical over 7 bases. The CDR3 loop spans 16 amino acids. The V and J ends lost 6 bases and 2 bases, in that order; junction bases with no gene match: 13. Germline V lookup: CDR1 SGHAT, CDR2 FQNNGV. The CDR3 loop reads CASSSLRRQGPYEQYF. The DNA of the CDR3 is TGTGCCAGCAGTTCCCTCCGCCGACAGGGCCCCTACGAGCAGTACTTC.

This sequence joins TRBV5-1 and TRBJ1-2, with 9 bases matching TRBD1. Unmatched junction bases numbered 0, after V lost 0 bases and J lost 3 bases. Germline V gene sequence: CDR1 SGHRS, CDR2 YFSETQ. This CDR3 region has 14 residues. The CDR3 here is CASSLGTGDYGYTF. The CDR3 DNA is TGCGCCAGCAGCTTGGGGACAGGGGACTATGGCTACACCTTC.

This clone was counted a few times. The chain has TRBV5-1 and TRBJ2-3; 7 nucleotides agree with TRBD2. The ends lost 2 bases at V and 4 bases at J; junction bases unmatched: 4. The CDR3 runs 14 residues. Germline CDR1 is SGHRS and CDR2 is YFSETQ. DNA for the CDR3: TGCGCCAGCAGCTTCACGGGGGGTTCAGATACGCAGTATTTT. Translating it yields CASSFTGGSDTQYF.

The chain recombines TRBV9 with TRBJ1-1, with D perhaps matching TRBD1 (5 bases). The CDR3 totals 13 residues. V was clipped by 4 bases and J by 3 bases, with 10 bases between them. Germline CDR1 and CDR2: SGDLS and YYNGEE. The CDR3 sequence: CASSPLGDTEAFF. Here the CDR3 DNA reads TGTGCCAGCAGCCCCCTAGGGGACACTGAAGCTTTCTTT. The whole variable domain, remainder taken from reference TRBV9 and TRBJ1-1, is DSGVTQTPKHLITATGQRVTLRCSPRSGDLSVYWYQQSLDQGLQFLIQYYNGEERAKGNILERFSAQQFPDLHSELNLSSLELGDSALYFCASSPLGDTEAFFGQGTRLTVV.

The CDR3 DNA sequence: TGTGCCAGTCGGGGAATGGGCAATTCACCCCTCCACTTT. Protein: CASRGMGNSPLHF. The V call is TRBV19, the J call TRBJ1-6, with D unresolved. The germline V and J ends were trimmed by 8 bases and 7 bases, with 12 bases remaining between them. The V gene's germline CDR1 is LNHDA and CDR2 SQIVND (reference sequence). The CDR3 length is 13 residues.

V and J are TRBV28 and TRBJ1-2, with D unresolved. The V gene's germline CDR1 is MDHEN and CDR2 SYDVKM. This CDR3 is 11 amino acids long. The germline V and J ends were trimmed by 6 bases and 4 bases, with 6 bases remaining between them. The CDR3 coding sequence is TGTGCCAGCAGGAGTGGCTATGGCTACACCTTC. Protein sequence: CASRSGYGYTF.

This chain links TRBV19 with TRBJ1-5; D gene unclear. This CDR3 is built from 16 residues. Germline values: CDR1 LNHDA, CDR2 SQIVND (reference sequence). V was pared by 3 bases and J by 7 bases, with 19 bases between. For the CDR3, the DNA is TGTGCCAGTAGTATTAGAGGTGGGCCAGAGGGACAGCCCCAGCATTTT. It is translated as CASSIRGGPEGQPQHF.

The V call is TRBV5-1, the J call TRBJ1-2, with 7 bases matching TRBD1. This CDR3 contains 16 residues. After removal of 2 bases from V and 1 base from J, the junction contained 8 bases not matched to a gene. CDR1 and CDR2 (germline): SGHRS, YFSETQ. CDR3 bases: TGCGCCAGCAGCTTTAGGGGGCCGGGGGTTAACTATGGCTACACCTTC. Translation: CASSFRGPGVNYGYTF.

V usage is TRBV5-1 and J usage is TRBJ2-7; perhaps TRBD1 as D (6 bases). V was cut by 2 bases and J by 0 bases, with 12 bases left in between. CDR1 and CDR2 (germline): SGHRS, YFSETQ. This CDR3 contains 15 residues. CDR3 amino acids: CASSLGQGISYEQYF. The CDR3 nucleotides are TGCGCCAGCAGCTTAGGGCAGGGGATCTCCTACGAGCAGTACTTC.

This clone was counted once. This chain connects TRBV7-9 to TRBJ2-1; 10 nucleotides line up with TRBD1. The length of the CDR3 is 14 residues. V was pared by 4 bases and J by 8 bases, with 5 bases of the junction left unmatched. The germline V gene encodes CDR1 SEHNR and CDR2 FQNEAQ (reference sequence). CDR3 in amino acids: CASSSGTGADEQFF. As DNA, the CDR3 is TGTGCCAGCAGCTCCGGGACAGGGGCCGATGAGCAGTTCTTC.

The chain is built from TRBV5-4 and TRBJ2-1, with 10 nucleotides matching TRBD2. CDR3 length: 14 residues. CDR1 is SGHNT and CDR2 is YYREEE in the germline V gene (reference sequence). With V trimmed by 4 bases and J by 8 bases, 6 bases remained unmatched. The CDR3 coding sequence is TGTGCCAGCAGCGAAGCGGGGGGGAGGTATGAGCAGTTCTTC. This translates into CASSEAGGRYEQFF.

The J gene is TRBJ1-5, the V gene TRBV7-2; possible D gene TRBD1, 5 bases. The V end lost 0 bases, the J end lost 3 bases, and 18 bases lay between the germline ends. CDR1 is SGHTA, CDR2 FQGNSA, per germline. The CDR3 consists of 18 residues. The CDR3 nucleotides are TGTGCCAGCAGCTTAGCACCACCCCTGACAGTCTTCAATCAGCCCCAGCATTTT. It specifies CASSLAPPLTVFNQPQHF. The variable domain in full, completed from reference TRBV7-2 and TRBJ1-5, reads GAGVSQSPSNKVTEKGKDVELRCDPISGHTALYWYRQSLGQGLEFLIYFQGNSAPDKSGLPSDRFSAERTGGSVSTLTIQRTQQEDSAVYLCASSLAPPLTVFNQPQHFGDGTRLSIL.